This TCR beta chain was profiled in a study of blood T cell repertoires in COVID-19. Overall study context: The United States, Italy and Spain provided the acute and convalescent COVID-19 samples. The cDNA or gDNA used as material had been derived from T cells, B-cell-depleted T cells, or PBMCs.

Germline CDR1 reads LNHDA; CDR2 reads SQIVND (reference sequence). V was pared by 5 bases and J by 3 bases, with 22 bases between. CDR3 size: 17 residues. In the authors' workflow: From reference gene primer amplification, estimates of nucleated cell counts were derived. Clones were sequenced by immunoSEQ multiplex PCR, and TCRdb holds only the in-frame ones, with some missing. D and trimming were read from the DNA, whereas the V and J calls and clone size are those reported in that table. The data show approximately 200,000 clones, with 80% to 90% seen just once and more than 0.75% held by the top ten.

The sequenced sample consisted of peripheral blood. The chain has TRBV19 and TRBJ1-1; weak D call: TRBD1 (6 bases). The receptor comes from a man in his forties or fifties with acute or convalescent COVID-19. CDR3 protein: CASSFQQGKVLYTEAFF. Written as DNA, the CDR3 is TGTGCCAGTAGTTTTCAGCAGGGGAAAGTCTTGTACACTGAAGCTTTCTTT.